The T cell receptor (beta chain) described here comes from a study of blood T cell repertoires in COVID-19. Generated by immunoSEQ multiplex PCR, the TCRdb table keeps only in-frame clones and is missing some. The top ten hold around 2.3% of the sample, which has about 130,000 clones, about nine tenths seen once. Germline V gives CDR1 MGHRA, CDR2 YSYEKL. The CDR3 contains 18 residues. V dropped 2 bases and J dropped 4 bases, with 24 bases sitting between them. This clonotype originated in a man aged 45 to 65 with active COVID-19. The chain uses TRBV4-1 and TRBJ2-7; a possible D gene is TRBD2 (6 bases). Sequenced material: peripheral blood. This CDR3 reads CASSQKRTSPDTLYEQYF. DNA for the CDR3: TGCGCCAGCAGCCAAAAACGCACTAGCCCTGATACCTTGTACGAGCAGTACTTC.